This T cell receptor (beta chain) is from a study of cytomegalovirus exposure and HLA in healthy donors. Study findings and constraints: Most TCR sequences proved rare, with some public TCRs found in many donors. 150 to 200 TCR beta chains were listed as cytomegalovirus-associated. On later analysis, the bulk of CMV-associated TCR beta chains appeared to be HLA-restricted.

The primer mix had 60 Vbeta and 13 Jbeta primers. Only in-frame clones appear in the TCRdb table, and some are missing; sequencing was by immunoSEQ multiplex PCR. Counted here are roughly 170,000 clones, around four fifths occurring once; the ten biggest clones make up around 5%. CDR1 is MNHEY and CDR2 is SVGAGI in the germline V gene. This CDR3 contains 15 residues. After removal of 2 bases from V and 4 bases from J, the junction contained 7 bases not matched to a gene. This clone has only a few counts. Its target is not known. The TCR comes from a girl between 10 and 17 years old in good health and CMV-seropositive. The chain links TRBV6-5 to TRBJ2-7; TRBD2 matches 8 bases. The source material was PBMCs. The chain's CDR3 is CASSYLGGGWYEQYF. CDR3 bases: TGTGCCAGCAGTTACCTCGGCGGGGGGTGGTACGAGCAGTACTTC.